Sequencing of this TCR beta chain was carried out in a study of blood T cell repertoires in COVID-19. The assay was immunoSEQ multiplex PCR, and TCRdb's table has in-frame clones only and misses some. The sample shows roughly 230,000 clones, approximately 83% of them seen only once. Living in 20 to 30 US areas, the participants were between about 18 and 90 years of age. The receptor's source is a man aged 45-60 years who had recovered from COVID-19. Sequenced: PBMCs or T cells enriched from blood (not recorded which).

Written as DNA, the CDR3 is TGCGCCAGCAGTGACAGGCAGGGGGGAAGTAGGTACAATCAGCCCCAGCATTTT. Translated, it gives CASSDRQGGSRYNQPQHF. V usage is TRBV10-1 and J usage is TRBJ1-5, with 7 bases lining up with TRBD1. V was clipped by 3 bases and J by 3 bases; unmatched bases: 14. The CDR3 consists of 18 residues. The germline gives CDR1 WNHNN, CDR2 SYGVQD (reference sequence).